These T cell receptor beta chains were read from a single sample in a study of identifying expanded T cells in peripheral blood. Clones were read by immunoSEQ multiplex PCR, and TCRdb kept only the in-frame ones, dropping some. The repertoire includes about 58,000 clones, 89% of them detected once, and 3% to 4% sits in the top ten. Sequencing input: blood. The receptor set was obtained from a person aged 18 to 75 in good health. CDR3s include the opening cysteine and the closing phenylalanine or tryptophan. The D gene is left open where the match is weak. Clone size, where shown, is once, few, many, or a class for clones that have expanded.

>TRBD1|TRBV9|NA|TRBJ2-1
TGTGCCAGCAGCGTAGCTACGAGGCCAGGGGGTAATGAGCAGTTCTTC
CASSVATRPGGNEQFF
>NA|TRBV18|once|TRBJ1-1
TGTGCCAGCTCGGGGGGGCGAAACACTGAAGCTTTCTTT
CASSGGRNTEAFF
>NA|TRBV7-2|NA|TRBJ1-3
TGTGCCAGCCGGGAGAGCTCTGGAAACACCATATATTTT
CASRESSGNTIYF
>NA|TRBV28|NA|TRBJ2-7
TGTGCCAGCAGCCCATTGAGAGAGCAGTACTTC
CASSPLREQYF
>NA|TRBV18|NA|TRBJ2-3
TGTGCCAGCTCACCACCGCCAGCCACAGATACGCAGTATTTT
CASSPPPATDTQYF
>TRBD2|TRBV7-2|NA|TRBJ2-1
TGTGCCAGCAGCCAGGGACTAGCGGGAGTCGAGCAGTTCTTC
CASSQGLAGVEQFF
>TRBD1|TRBV23-1|NA|TRBJ2-7
TGCGCCAGCAGTCAATTCCGGACAGGGGTAAGCTTC
CASSQFRTGVSF
>NA|TRBV7-2|NA|TRBJ2-3
TGTGCCAGCAGCTTAGCGCTAGGGGAATATACGCAGTATTTT
CASSLALGEYTQYF
>TRBD1|TRBV7-8|NA|TRBJ1-1
TGTGCCAGCAGCGCGGGACAGAGGCACACTGAAGCTTTCTTT
CASSAGQRHTEAFF
>NA|TRBV14|NA|TRBJ2-1
TGTGCCAGCAGCTACGTTTCTAGCGCCCAAACCCCCAATGAGCAGTTCTTC
CASSYVSSAQTPNEQFF
>NA|TRBV5-1|NA|TRBJ2-3
TGCGCCAGCAGCTTGAATCTAGATACGCAGTATTTT
CASSLNLDTQYF
>NA|TRBV6-1|NA|TRBJ1-1
TGTGCCAGCCTTTTGTCGATGGGGAACACTGAAGCTTTCTTT
CASLLSMGNTEAFF
>TRBD1|TRBV5-8|NA|TRBJ2-3
TGTGCCAGCAGCTTTGGGGACAGGTACTCTAGCACAGATACGCAGTATTTT
CASSFGDRYSSTDTQYF
>TRBD2|TRBV13|NA|TRBJ2-1
TGTGCCAGCAGCCCCCGGACTAGCGGGAGGATCTCCTACAATGAGCAGTTCTTC
CASSPRTSGRISYNEQFF
>TRBD1|TRBV28|NA|TRBJ1-2
TGTGCCAGCAGTTGGACAGGGGAGTATGGCTACACCTTC
CASSWTGEYGYTF
>NA|TRBV4-3|NA|TRBJ2-4
TGCGCCAGCAGCCAAGGGGCATGGAAGGATACAGCCAAAAACATTCAGTACTTC
CASSQGAWKDTAKNIQYF
>NA|TRBV6-6|NA|TRBJ1-5
TGTGCCAGCAGCATTTGGGGGATCAATCAGCCCCAGCATTTT
CASSIWGINQPQHF
>NA|TRBV5-4|NA|TRBJ2-3
TGTGCCAGCCACGCCCCTAGCGCGAGCACAGATACGCAGTATTTT
CASHAPSASTDTQYF
>TRBD2|TRBV7-7|NA|TRBJ2-1
TGTGCCAGCAGCGAGTTGGGACTAGCGGGAGGAATCGATGAGCAGTTCTTC
CASSELGLAGGIDEQFF
>NA|TRBV5-6|NA|TRBJ2-1
TGTGCCACCAAGGGCCCCAGGGATGAGCAGTTCTTC
CATKGPRDEQFF
>TRBD2|TRBV7-9|once|TRBJ2-2
TGTGCCAGCAGCTCGACTAGCGGGAGCGAGGGTACCGGGGAGCTGTTTTTT
CASSSTSGSEGTGELFF
>TRBD1|TRBV27|NA|TRBJ2-7
TGTGCCAGCAGCTGGGCCGACAGGGGGATTCACGAGCAGTACTTC
CASSWADRGIHEQYF
>NA|TRBV9|NA|TRBJ1-5
TGTGCCAGCAGCGTAGCTTTGGGTCAGCCCCAGCATTTT
CASSVALGQPQHF
>TRBD2|TRBV9|NA|TRBJ2-5
TGTGCCAGCAGCGTAACTCCCGAGCGGGGGGGCCGGGAGACCCAGTACTTC
CASSVTPERGGRETQYF
>NA|TRBV27|once|TRBJ2-4
TGTGCCAGCAGTTTAAGGGGACGCATAAACATTCAGTACTTC
CASSLRGRINIQYF
>NA|TRBV13|NA|TRBJ2-2
TGTGCCAGCAGCCCGGACCACAACACCGGGGAGCTGTTTTTT
CASSPDHNTGELFF
>TRBD2|TRBV13|NA|TRBJ2-3
TGTGCCAGCAGCCTGACTAGCGCGAGCACAGATACGCAGTATTTT
CASSLTSASTDTQYF
>NA|TRBV2|NA|TRBJ1-1
TGTGCCAGCAGTGAACGCTACACTGAAGCTTTCTTT
CASSERYTEAFF
>TRBD2|TRBV5-1|NA|TRBJ2-3
TGCGCCAGCAGCTTGGCCGGGACTAGCGGAAGCACAGATACGCAGTATTTT
CASSLAGTSGSTDTQYF
>TRBD1|TRBV9|NA|TRBJ1-2
TGTGCCAGCAGCGTAGGGTCCAGGGGGGGCTATGGCTACACCTTC
CASSVGSRGGYGYTF
>NA|TRBV28|once|TRBJ1-1
TGTGCCAGCAGTTTAGGAGGACATCAAGAAGCTTTCTTT
CASSLGGHQEAFF
>NA|TRBV11-2|NA|TRBJ2-5
TGTGCCAGCGGAAGGTGGGGTGCGACAGAGACCCAGTACTTC
CASGRWGATETQYF
>TRBD1|TRBV7-9|NA|TRBJ2-7
TGTGCCAGCAGCTTAGGGGCAGGGGGCATCCACGAGCAGTACTTC
CASSLGAGGIHEQYF
>NA|TRBV28|NA|TRBJ2-3
TGTGCCAGCAGTTTTAGTTGGGGCGTGACGAAAACGGATACGCAGTATTTT
CASSFSWGVTKTDTQYF
>TRBD1|TRBV5-4|NA|TRBJ1-2
TGTGCCAGCAGCAAACAGGGGACGGGTGGCTACACCTTC
CASSKQGTGGYTF
>NA|TRBV2|NA|TRBJ2-1
TGTGCCAGCAGGCGACTAGACCTTTCCTACAATGAGCAGTTCTTC
CASRRLDLSYNEQFF
>NA|TRBV1|NA|TRBJ2-5
TGCACGCCGACTAGCGGCAAAGAGACCCAGTACTTC
CTPTSGKETQYF
>NA|TRBV5-4|NA|TRBJ2-1
TGTGCCAGCAGCTTGTTGGGACCCACGGGAGCCTACAATGAGCAGTTCTTC
CASSLLGPTGAYNEQFF
>NA|TRBV21-1|NA|TRBJ2-7
TGTGCCAGCAGCAAAAGACGAGATGACTACGAGCAGTACTTC
CASSKRRDDYEQYF
>NA|TRBV7-8|NA|TRBJ1-1
TGTGCCAGCAGCTTAGTAGGGGGGGGCTACACCATGGAAGCTTTCTTT
CASSLVGGGYTMEAFF
>TRBD1|TRBV5-1|NA|TRBJ1-3
TGCGCCAGCAGCGTCGGGACAGCTGGAAACACCATATATTTT
CASSVGTAGNTIYF